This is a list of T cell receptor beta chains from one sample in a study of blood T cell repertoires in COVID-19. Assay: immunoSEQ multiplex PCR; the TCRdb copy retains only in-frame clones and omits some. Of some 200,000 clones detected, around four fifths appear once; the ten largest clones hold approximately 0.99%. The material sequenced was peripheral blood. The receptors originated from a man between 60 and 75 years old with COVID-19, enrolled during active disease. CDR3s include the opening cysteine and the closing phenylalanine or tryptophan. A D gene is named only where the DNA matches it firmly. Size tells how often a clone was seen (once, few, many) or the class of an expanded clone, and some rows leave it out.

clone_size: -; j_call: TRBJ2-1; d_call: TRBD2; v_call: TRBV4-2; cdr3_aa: CASSQDVWVAGGNEQFF; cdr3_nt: TGTGCCAGCAGCCAAGATGTGTGGGTAGCGGGAGGGAATGAGCAGTTCTTC
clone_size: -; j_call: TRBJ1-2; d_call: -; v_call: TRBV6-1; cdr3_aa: CASSEVEGNYGYTF; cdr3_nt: TGTGCCAGCAGTGAAGTAGAGGGTAACTATGGCTACACCTTC
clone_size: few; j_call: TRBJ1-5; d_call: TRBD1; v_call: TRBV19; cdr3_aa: CASSIWTGDQPQHF; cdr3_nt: TGTGCCAGTAGTATCTGGACAGGGGATCAGCCCCAGCATTTT
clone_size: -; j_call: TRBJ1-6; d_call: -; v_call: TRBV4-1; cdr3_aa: CASSQVGRYNSPLHF; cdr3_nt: TGCGCCAGCAGCCAAGTGGGGCGGTATAATTCACCCCTCCACTTT
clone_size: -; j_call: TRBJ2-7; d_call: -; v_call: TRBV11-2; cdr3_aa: CASRHGEYEQYF; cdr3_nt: TGTGCCAGCAGGCACGGGGAGTACGAGCAGTACTTC
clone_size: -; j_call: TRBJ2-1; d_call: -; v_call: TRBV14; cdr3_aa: CASSQGARNEQFF; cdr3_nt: TGTGCCAGCAGCCAGGGGGCGCGTAATGAGCAGTTCTTC
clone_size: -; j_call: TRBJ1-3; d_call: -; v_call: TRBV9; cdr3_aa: CASSSSGGRENTIYF; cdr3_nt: TGTGCCAGCAGCTCCTCCGGGGGGCGCGAAAACACCATATATTTT
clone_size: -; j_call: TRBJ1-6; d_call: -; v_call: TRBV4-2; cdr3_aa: CASSQGAQDDSPLHF; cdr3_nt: TGTGCCAGCAGCCAAGGGGCACAGGATGATTCACCCCTCCACTTT
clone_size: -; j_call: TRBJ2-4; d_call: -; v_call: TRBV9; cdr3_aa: CASSPGGQNIQYF; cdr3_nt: TGTGCCAGCAGCCCCGGGGGACAAAACATTCAGTACTTC
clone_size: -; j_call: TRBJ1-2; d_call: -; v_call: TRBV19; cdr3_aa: CASRKGENYGYTF; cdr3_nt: TGTGCCAGTAGGAAAGGGGAAAACTATGGCTACACCTTC
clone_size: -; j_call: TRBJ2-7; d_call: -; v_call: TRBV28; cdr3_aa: CASSEYEQYF; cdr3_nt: TGTGCCAGCAGTGAGTACGAGCAGTACTTC
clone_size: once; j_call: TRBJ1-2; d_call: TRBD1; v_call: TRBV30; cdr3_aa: CAWSYRDRVWGYGYTF; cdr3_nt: TGTGCCTGGAGTTACCGGGACAGGGTATGGGGCTATGGCTACACCTTC
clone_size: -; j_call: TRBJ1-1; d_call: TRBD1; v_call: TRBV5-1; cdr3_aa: CASSEQGEVNTEAFF; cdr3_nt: TGCGCCAGCAGCGAGCAGGGGGAGGTGAACACTGAAGCTTTCTTT
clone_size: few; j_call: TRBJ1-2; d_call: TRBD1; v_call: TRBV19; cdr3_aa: CASSMGTGVGGYTF; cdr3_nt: TGTGCCAGTAGTATGGGGACAGGGGTAGGCGGCTACACCTTC
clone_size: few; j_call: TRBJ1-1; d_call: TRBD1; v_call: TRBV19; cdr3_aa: CASSMFRTGDTEAFF; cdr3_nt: TGTGCCAGTAGTATGTTCAGGACAGGGGACACTGAAGCTTTCTTT
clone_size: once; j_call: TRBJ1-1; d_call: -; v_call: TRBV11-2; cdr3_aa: CASSSFGSNTEAFF; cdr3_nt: TGTGCCAGCAGCTCGTTCGGGTCGAACACTGAAGCTTTCTTT
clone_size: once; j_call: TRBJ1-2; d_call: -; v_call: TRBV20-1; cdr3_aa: CSASTGEWIYGYTF; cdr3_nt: TGCAGTGCTAGTACCGGGGAATGGATCTATGGCTACACCTTC
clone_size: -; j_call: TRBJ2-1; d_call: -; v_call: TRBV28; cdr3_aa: CASSFRGYDEQFF; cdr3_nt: TGTGCCAGCAGTTTTAGGGGCTACGATGAGCAGTTCTTC
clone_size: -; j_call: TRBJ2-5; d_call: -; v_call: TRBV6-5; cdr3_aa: CASSFFQETQYF; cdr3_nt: TGTGCCAGCAGTTTCTTCCAAGAGACCCAGTACTTC
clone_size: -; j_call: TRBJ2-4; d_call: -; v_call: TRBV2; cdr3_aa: CASSEGGPSKNIQYF; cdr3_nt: TGTGCCAGCAGTGAGGGGGGGCCGTCCAAAAACATTCAGTACTTC
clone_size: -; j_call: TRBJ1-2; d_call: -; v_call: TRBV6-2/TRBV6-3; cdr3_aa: CASSYSIQSYGYTF; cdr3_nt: TGTGCCAGCAGTTACTCGATACAGTCCTATGGCTACACCTTC
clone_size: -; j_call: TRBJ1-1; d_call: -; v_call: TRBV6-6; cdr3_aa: CASSQVGIAEAFF; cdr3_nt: TGTGCCAGCAGCCAGGTAGGAATCGCTGAAGCTTTCTTT
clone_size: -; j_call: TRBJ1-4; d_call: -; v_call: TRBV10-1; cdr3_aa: CASISEKLFF; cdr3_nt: TGCGCCAGCATTTCAGAAAAACTGTTTTTT
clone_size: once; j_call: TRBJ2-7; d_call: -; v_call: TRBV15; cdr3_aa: CATSRDRSQAYEQYF; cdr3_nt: TGTGCCACCAGCAGAGATAGGTCACAGGCCTACGAGCAGTACTTC
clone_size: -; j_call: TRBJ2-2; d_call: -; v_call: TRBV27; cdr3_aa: CASSFRLSDTGELFF; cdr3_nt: TGTGCCAGCAGTTTTCGGTTGTCGGACACCGGGGAGCTGTTTTTT
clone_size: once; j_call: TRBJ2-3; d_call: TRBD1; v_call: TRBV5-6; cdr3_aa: CASSNAGTGMDTQYF; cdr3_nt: TGTGCCAGCAGCAACGCCGGGACAGGGATGGATACGCAGTATTTT
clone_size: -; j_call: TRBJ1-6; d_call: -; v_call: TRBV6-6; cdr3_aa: CASSDDRNNSPLHF; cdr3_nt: TGTGCCAGCAGTGACGACAGAAACAATTCACCCCTCCACTTT
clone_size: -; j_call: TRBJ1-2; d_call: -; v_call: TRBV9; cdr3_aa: CASSQVSYGYTF; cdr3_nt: TGTGCCAGCAGCCAAGTTAGCTATGGCTACACCTTC
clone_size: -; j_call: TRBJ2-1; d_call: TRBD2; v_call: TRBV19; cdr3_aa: CASSLTSGPYYNEQFF; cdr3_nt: TGTGCCAGTAGCCTTACTAGCGGGCCTTATTACAATGAGCAGTTCTTC